A single sample is the source of the 27 T cell receptor beta chains below, sequenced in a study of human T cells and chemical hapten exposure. Time point specified: patch test 2, 6 weeks after DPC sensitization. The treatment was: therapeutic diphenylcyclopropenone sensitization with weekly scalp DPC. Each CDR3 protein is one row after TCRdb ran MiXCR on the RACE reads. The top ten hold about 15% of the sample, which has about 40,000 distinct CDR3 sequences, about 8.9% seen once. This specimen consisted of whole blood, obtained in connection with sensitization to the hapten diphenylcyclopropenone (DPC). The origin of the receptors is a woman aged 40 to 50 with alopecia areata. Some clones in this sample may be carry-over from other donors' samples.

Only a few counts were recorded for this clonotype. The J gene is TRBJ2-7, the V gene TRBV5-1; D remains unclear. Germline CDR1 and CDR2: SGHRS and YFSETQ. Between the trimmed V and J ends, which lost 8 bases and 0 bases, there was a span of 24 bases. The CDR3 totals 17 residues. The CDR3 region has the DNA TGCGCCAGTGCCGCCCGCACCTCCGTGCTCACCTCCTACGAGCAGTACTTC. As protein: CASAARTSVLTSYEQYF.

This clonotype was recorded many times. The V gene is TRBV28, the J gene TRBJ2-1; TRBD1 might be the D (6 bases). Trimming took off 5 bases at V and 7 bases at J, with 21 bases between the two ends. Germline values: CDR1 MDHEN, CDR2 SYDVKM. This CDR3 spans 16 amino acids. The CDR3 spells CASSLTGLGRRNEQFF. The CDR3 DNA sequence: TGTGCCAGCAGTCTTACAGGGCTCGGGCGGAGGAATGAGCAGTTCTTC.

This clonotype showed up many times. The J gene is TRBJ1-2, the V gene TRBV6-5; 8 bases fit TRBD1. This CDR3 region has 16 residues. Germline V gene sequence: CDR1 MNHEY, CDR2 SVGAGI. V was clipped by 0 bases and J by 3 bases; unmatched bases: 6. CDR3: CASSYSTRGPYYGYTF. As DNA, the CDR3 is TGTGCCAGCAGTTACTCTACCAGGGGGCCCTACTATGGCTACACCTTC.

This clonotype was counted between two and nine times. This sequence joins TRBV20-1 and TRBJ2-3; 7 nucleotides align to TRBD2. The CDR3 covers 14 residues. V shed 5 bases, J shed 1 base, and the junction held 6 bases outside the gene matches. The germline V gene has CDR1 DFQATT and CDR2 SNEGSKA (reference sequence). The CDR3 DNA reads TGCAGTGCTTCCGGGGGGTCGGGCACAGATACGCAGTATTTT. It translates to CSASGGSGTDTQYF.

This clonotype was found many times. This chain connects TRBV3-1 to TRBJ1-1; D possibly corresponds to TRBD1 (5 bases). Trimming stripped 6 bases from V and 8 bases from J, with 13 bases between. Germline V lookup: CDR1 LGHDT, CDR2 YNNKEL (reference sequence). This CDR3 is 12 amino acids long. CDR3 in DNA: TGTGCCAGCAGTCGAAAGGGGACGGAAGCTTTCTTT. Amino acid sequence: CASSRKGTEAFF.

The sample holds many counts of this clonotype. The chain employs TRBV11-1 and TRBJ1-4, with TRBD1 matching over 7 bases. J lost 5 bases, V lost 5 bases, and 8 bases had no gene match. Germline CDR1 SGHAT, CDR2 FQDESV (reference sequence). The CDR3 spans 15 residues. Here the CDR3 reads CASSRHRGANEKLFF. The CDR3 region has the DNA TGTGCCAGCAGCCGACACAGGGGTGCCAATGAAAAACTGTTTTTT.

This clonotype was detected ten times or more. The chain joins TRBV3-1 to TRBJ2-7; 8 bases are shared with TRBD1. This CDR3 spans 14 amino acids. With V trimmed by 1 base and J by 6 bases, 5 bases remained unmatched. Germline lookup yields CDR1 LGHDT and CDR2 YNNKEL (reference sequence). The CDR3 DNA sequence: TGTGCCAGCAGCCAAGTTGTAACAGGGGGCGAGCAGTACTTC. This gives the protein CASSQVVTGGEQYF.

This clonotype was recorded at least ten times. This chain connects TRBV20-1 to TRBJ2-2, with 10 nucleotides matching TRBD1. Looked up from germline, CDR1 is DFQATT and CDR2 is SNEGSKA (reference sequence). Germline trimming cut 3 bases from V and 7 bases from J; bases unmatched to any gene: 11. The CDR3 is 16 residues long. The DNA of the CDR3 is TGCAGTGCTAGCCCCTCTGACAGGGGGCTGGACGGGGAGCTGTTTTTT. As protein: CSASPSDRGLDGELFF.

The chain's CDR3 is CASSVETSGLSTDTQYF. The CDR3 nucleotides are TGTGCCAGCAGCGTAGAGACTAGCGGACTTAGCACAGATACGCAGTATTTT. The chain links TRBV9 to TRBJ2-3; 9 bases fit TRBD2. Germline CDR1 reads SGDLS; CDR2 reads YYNGEE. The V and J ends lost 0 bases and 0 bases, in that order; junction bases with no gene match: 5. CDR3 size: 17 residues.

This clonotype was recorded a few times. The J gene is TRBJ2-7, the V gene TRBV7-2; 8 bases fit TRBD1. The CDR3 length is 17 residues. The J segment lost 3 bases and the V segment lost 1 base, leaving 11 bases of the junction unmatched. Per germline, CDR1 SGHTA and CDR2 FQGNSA. CDR3 nucleotide sequence: TGTGCCAGCAGCTTAGTAGCAGGCAGGGGGCGGGGCTACGAGCAGTACTTC. Its translation: CASSLVAGRGRGYEQYF.

This clonotype was picked up many times. The rearrangement joins TRBV7-2 to TRBJ1-5; unclear D gene. Trimming cost V 1 base and J 7 bases, with 14 bases left between them. The CDR3 has 15 amino acids. Germline-derived CDR1 and CDR2 are SGHTA and FQGNSA. The CDR3: CASSLDGQPNQPQHF. Written as DNA, the CDR3 is TGTGCCAGCAGCTTAGATGGCCAGCCGAACCAGCCCCAGCATTTT.

This clonotype was counted ten times or more. This chain links TRBV28 with TRBJ1-2; a weak D match, TRBD1 (5 bases). V lost 10 bases and J lost 3, with 15 bases in between. This CDR3 has 13 amino acids. In germline, CDR1 is MDHEN, CDR2 SYDVKM. The CDR3 nucleotides are TGTGCCATCCCAGGGCCCTTCGACTATGGCTACACCTTC. Its translation: CAIPGPFDYGYTF.

This clonotype occurred many times. The chain has TRBV4-1 and TRBJ2-7; maybe TRBD1 (5 bases). The CDR3 totals 12 residues. V lost 3 bases, J lost 5 bases, and 8 bases lay in between. Germline CDR1 reads MGHRA; CDR2 reads YSYEKL. The CDR3 reads CASSQQGNEQYF. The CDR3 nucleotides are TGCGCCAGCAGCCAGCAGGGTAACGAGCAGTACTTC.

This clonotype was picked up many times. CDR3 bases: TGTGCCATCAGTGACAAGGACAGGGGCGCCTACGAGCAGTACTTC. Protein product: CAISDKDRGAYEQYF. V and J are TRBV10-3 and TRBJ2-7, with 9 bases that match TRBD1. The CDR3 has 15 amino acids. The ends lost 3 bases at V and 2 bases at J; junction bases unmatched: 5. Germline V gene data show CDR1 as ENHRY and CDR2 as SYGVKD.

This clonotype was counted at least ten times. The J gene is TRBJ2-1, the V gene TRBV5-1, with D uncertain. The CDR3 length is 12 residues. Germline V gene sequence: CDR1 SGHRS, CDR2 YFSETQ. V was pared by 5 bases and J by 8 bases, with 11 bases between. For the CDR3, the DNA is TGCGCCAGCAGTTATGGCGGCCATGAGCAGTTCTTC. Translating it yields CASSYGGHEQFF. Filled out from reference TRBV5-1 and TRBJ2-1, the complete variable domain reads KAGVTQTPRYLIKTRGQQVTLSCSPISGHRSVSWYQQTPGQGLQFLFEYFSETQRNKGNFPGRFSGRQFSNSRSEMNVSTLELGDSALYLCASSYGGHEQFFGPGTRLTVL.

This clonotype was detected a few times. CDR3 in amino acids: CASSPEAGWRYGYTF. CDR3 bases: TGTGCCAGCAGCCCTGAGGCAGGCTGGCGGTATGGCTACACCTTC. V gene TRBV7-2 combines with J gene TRBJ1-2, with D unclear. Germline values: CDR1 SGHTA, CDR2 FQGNSA. V gave up 5 bases and J gave up 5 bases, with 18 bases separating them. This CDR3 region has 15 residues.

In this sample, this clonotype turned up many times. This sequence joins TRBV7-9 and TRBJ1-3; no clear D. Germline values: CDR1 SEHNR, CDR2 FQNEAQ (reference sequence). V was cut by 1 base and J by 4 bases, with 11 bases left in between. The CDR3 covers 15 residues. CDR3 loop: CASSLDALLGNTIYF. In DNA form, the CDR3 reads TGTGCCAGCAGCTTAGATGCCCTCCTGGGAAACACCATATATTTT.

V usage is TRBV4-3 and J usage is TRBJ2-1, with 8 bases matching TRBD2. Looked up from germline, CDR1 is LGHNA and CDR2 is YSLEER. After removal of 1 base from V and 0 bases from J, the junction contained 5 bases not matched to a gene. CDR3 length equals 17 residues. The CDR3: CASSQASGPYSYNEQFF. The CDR3 region has the DNA TGCGCCAGCAGCCAAGCTAGCGGGCCTTACTCCTACAATGAGCAGTTCTTC.

Within the sample, this clonotype is medium-sized (0.01 to 0.1%). J is TRBJ1-4 and V is TRBV7-2; no reliable D call. Germline assignment: CDR1 SGHTA and CDR2 FQGNSA. This CDR3 is 14 amino acids long. With 5 bases removed from V and 8 bases from J, the gap between germline ends came to 15 bases. CDR3 in amino acids: CASSPQALGEKLFF. The CDR3, as DNA: TGTGCCAGCAGCCCCCAGGCACTAGGAGAAAAACTGTTTTTT.

This clonotype was seen ten or more times. The chain has TRBV20-1 and TRBJ1-1; the D is unclear. Germline V CDR1 and CDR2: DFQATT, SNEGSKA (reference sequence). The CDR3 has 15 residues. V gave up 3 bases and J gave up 5 bases, with 19 bases separating them. The CDR3 nucleotides read TGCAGTGCTAGTTGGGTGTCGGGGATTGGGACTGAAGCTTTCTTT. Residues: CSASWVSGIGTEAFF.

This clonotype was counted at least ten times. The chain couples TRBV6-2 or TRBV6-3 to TRBJ2-5; D is ambiguous. The germline V gene has CDR1 MNHEY and CDR2 SVGEGT. V was cut by 2 bases and J by 5 bases, with 9 bases left in between. The length of the CDR3 is 13 residues. The CDR3 region is CASSYNGFETQYF. In DNA form, the CDR3 reads TGTGCCAGCAGTTACAACGGTTTTGAGACCCAGTACTTC.

Comments on this clonotype: A much larger clonotype is one base distant, so this may be a read error. J is TRBJ2-5 and V is TRBV6-2 or TRBV6-3; a weak D match, TRBD1 (5 bases). Germline V gene lookup returns CDR1 MNHEY and CDR2 SVGEGT. V shed 6 bases and J shed 4 bases, with 12 bases lying between them. CDR3 length: 13 residues. DNA of the CDR3: TGTGCCAGCAGGCACGGACATGGAGAGACCCAGTACTTC. It translates to CASRHGHGETQYF.

This clonotype was recorded many times. This chain connects TRBV2 to TRBJ2-3; tentative D call: TRBD2 (6 bases). Germline V CDR1 and CDR2: SNHLY, FYNNEI. V lost 6 bases and J lost 1, with 11 bases in between. This CDR3 comprises 14 residues. CDR3 nucleotides: TGTGCCAGCAGCCTAACGGGGGGCACAGATACGCAGTATTTT. Its protein is CASSLTGGTDTQYF. Full variable domain (outside the CDR3, taken from reference TRBV2 and TRBJ2-3): EPEVTQTPSHQVTQMGQEVILRCVPISNHLYFYWYRQILGQKVEFLVSFYNNEISEKSEIFDDQFSVERPDGSNFTLKIRSTKLEDSAMYFCASSLTGGTDTQYFGPGTRLTVL.

V gene TRBV6-2 or TRBV6-3 combines with J gene TRBJ1-4; D ambiguous. Trimming removed 5 bases from V and 8 bases from J, with 9 bases in between. Germline CDR1 is MNHEY and CDR2 is SVGEGT. The CDR3 is 12 amino acids. In DNA form, the CDR3 reads TGTGCCAGCAGTCCCGGCGGGGAAAAACTGTTTTTT. Translated, it gives CASSPGGEKLFF.

At least ten counts were recorded for this clonotype. This chain joins TRBV30 and TRBJ1-1; D unclear. V gave up 0 bases and J gave up 0 bases, with 2 bases separating them. The CDR3 is 12 residues long. CDR1 and CDR2 from the germline V gene are GTSNPN and SVGIG (reference sequence). The CDR3 loop reads CAWSVMNTEAFF. Here the CDR3 DNA reads TGTGCCTGGAGTGTAATGAACACTGAAGCTTTCTTT.

This clonotype was observed many times. The chain is built from TRBV7-9 and TRBJ1-2; TRBD1 might be the D (6 bases). This CDR3 region has 12 residues. Trimming shortened V by 5 bases and J by 4 bases, and 8 bases separated the two germline ends. CDR1 is SEHNR, CDR2 FQNEAQ, per germline (reference sequence). The CDR3 loop reads CASSQGTYGYTF. DNA of the CDR3: TGTGCCAGCAGCCAGGGGACCTATGGCTACACCTTC.

This clonotype was seen at least ten times. The chain carries TRBV6-5 and TRBJ2-4, with 8 bases aligning to TRBD2. The length of the CDR3 is 16 residues. From germline, CDR1 is MNHEY and CDR2 SVGAGI. With 6 bases clipped from V and 0 bases from J, the junction kept 7 bases outside the gene matches. As DNA, the CDR3 is TGTGCCAGCAGAAATCGGGGGGGTTTAGCCAAAAACATTCAGTACTTC. Its translation is CASRNRGGLAKNIQYF.